The present T cell receptor beta chain was sequenced within a study of beta chain features in type 1 diabetes. About the study: The patient and healthy donor groups were comparable for age, gender and cell yields. Study-wide findings and caveats: PCR might show a preference for shorter templates, equally across patients and controls. When Type 1 diabetes patients were examined, their TCRB CDR3s proved moderately but significantly shorter in all four CD4+ subsets.

There are a few counts of this clone. Its antigen is unidentified. The ends lost 2 bases at V and 5 bases at J; junction bases unmatched: 6. Germline CDR1 KGHSH, CDR2 LQKENI. The CDR3 contains 16 residues. Every isolated RNA sample was fully reverse transcribed, so sequencing captured expressed TCRB transcripts. The table came from immunoSEQ multiplex PCR; TCRdb's copy has only in-frame clones and leaves some out. The table lists hundreds of thousands of clones, roughly 13% of them singletons. Each sorted fraction was over 95% pure. Input material: naive CD4+ T cells from blood. The sequence derives from a man younger than 35 with type 1 diabetes. This chain links TRBV18 with TRBJ1-6; TRBD1 matches 7 bases. The CDR3 sequence is CASSPINRGDNSPLHF. The CDR3, as DNA: TGTGCCAGCTCACCAATTAACAGGGGAGATAATTCACCCCTCCACTTT.